Here is one T cell receptor (beta chain) with its context. Random-hexamer reverse transcription was applied to roughly 0.5 to 1 ug RNA. TCRdb processed the immunoSEQ multiplex PCR reads anew with MiXCR; each CDR3 protein has one entry. This table holds about 400,000 distinct CDR3 sequences, 75% to 90% found once. Per the germline V gene, CDR1 is MNHNS and CDR2 is SASEGT. The CDR3 spans 15 residues. Trimming took 8 bases from V and 7 from J, leaving 21 bases between them. This sample was taken from a study of CD8 T cells in Susac syndrome. The chain employs TRBV6-1 and TRBJ2-1; the D gene is possibly TRBD2 (7 bases). The sequencing sample was made of CD8+ T cells from PBMCs. This TCR derives from a human donor with multiple sclerosis. The CDR3 bases are TGTGCCAGCTCCTTCTGGGGGGGGGCCGATAATGAGCAGTTCTTC. This translates into CASSFWGGADNEQFF.